This paragraph reports one T cell receptor (beta chain). Antigen specificity is unknown. A sample-barcoded 5' primer and a J-beta primer mix were used in a second PCR of about 7 to 12 cycles. Unique molecular identifiers of 12 random nucleotides labeled each cDNA. TCRdb ran MiXCR on the 5' RACE reads and lists one entry per CDR3 protein. This sample has about 1.5 million distinct CDR3 sequences, with 40% to 45% found just once. These data come from a study of blood T cells in healthy people across ages. Study-level points and caveats: Long-lived donors carried more naive CD4+ cells and greater diversity than aged donors. With donor CMV status unknown, expanded clonotype changes were possibly confounded.

Each sample gave at least 6 million isolated PBMCs. The CDR3 is made up of 17 amino acids. Germline V gene sequence: CDR1 SGHAT, CDR2 FQNNGV. V was trimmed by 1 base and J by 5 bases, leaving 20 bases between them. Material for sequencing was blood. The receptor was derived from a woman in her late teens or twenties in good health. The V call is TRBV11-2, the J call TRBJ2-5; maybe TRBD1 (5 bases). CDR3 nucleotides: TGTGCCAGCAGCTTAGGTTCGCGCGGCAAGGCAGGGGAGACCCAGTACTTC. Its protein is CASSLGSRGKAGETQYF. Based on the CDR3 plus reference TRBV11-2 and TRBJ2-5, the full variable domain is EAGVAQSPRYKIIEKRQSVAFWCNPISGHATLYWYQQILGQGPKLLIQFQNNGVVDDSQLPKDRFSAERLKGVDSTLKIQPAKLEDSAVYLCASSLGSRGKAGETQYFGPGTRLLVL.